These 17 T cell receptor beta chains came from one sample sequenced in a study of cytomegalovirus exposure and HLA in healthy donors. Use of 60 Vbeta and 13 Jbeta primers characterized the PCR. This table comes from immunoSEQ multiplex PCR, and its TCRdb copy is limited to in-frame clones, with some not included. The repertoire has some 130,000 clones, approximately 87% of them found once; the top ten carry 1.5% to 1.9%. The sample was PBMCs. The source is a man aged 35 to 55 in good health and CMV-seronegative.

The V and J genes are TRBV19 and TRBJ2-5; 7 bases are shared with TRBD1. With 4 bases clipped from V and 1 base from J, the junction kept 6 bases outside the gene matches. CDR1 and CDR2 (germline): LNHDA, SQIVND (reference sequence). The CDR3 spans 15 residues. The CDR3 loop reads CASSSPTGSQETQYF. The CDR3 DNA sequence: TGTGCCAGTAGTAGCCCGACAGGGAGCCAAGAGACCCAGTACTTC.

The chain has TRBV5-6 and TRBJ2-7; unclear D gene. CDR3 length: 12 amino acids. Trimming shortened V by 2 bases and J by 3 bases, and 6 bases separated the two germline ends. Looked up from germline, CDR1 is SGHDT and CDR2 is YYEEEE. This CDR3 is CASSFTGYEQYF. The CDR3 coding sequence is TGTGCCAGCAGCTTTACCGGCTACGAGCAGTACTTC. Complete variable domain (other parts from reference TRBV5-6 and TRBJ2-7): DAGVTQSPTHLIKTRGQQVTLRCSPKSGHDTVSWYQQALGQGPQFIFQYYEEEERQRGNFPDRFSGHQFPNYSSELNVNALLLGDSALYLCASSFTGYEQYFGPGTRLTVT.

Note on this clone: The sample carries other DNA sequences with the same CDR3. The V call is TRBV6-6, the J call TRBJ1-5; TRBD1 agrees at 7 bases. Trimming took 7 bases from V and 1 from J; bases not matched to a gene: 7. The CDR3 has 15 residues. Per germline, CDR1 MNHNY and CDR2 SVGAGI (reference sequence). DNA of the CDR3: TGTGCCAGCAATTTACAGGGGTTGAGCAATCAGCCCCAGCATTTT. Its translation is CASNLQGLSNQPQHF.

With respect to this clone: Being one base from a much bigger clone, this may be a read error. Other DNA sequences from this sample encode an identical CDR3 as well. J is TRBJ2-7 and V is TRBV4-2; D uncertain. V lost 0 bases, J lost 2 bases, and 11 bases lay in between. This CDR3 is built from 15 residues. The germline V gene encodes CDR1 LGHNA and CDR2 YNFKEQ. This chain's CDR3 is CASSQDWPTTYEQYF. The CDR3 DNA sequence: TGTGCCAGCAGCCAAGACTGGCCAACAACCTACGAGCAGTACTTC.

Points on this clone: One junction end disagrees with the germline gene, perhaps due to a read error. The genes are TRBV7-7 and TRBJ2-1; TRBD2 agrees at 13 bases. This CDR3 contains 14 residues. From germline, CDR1 is SSHAT and CDR2 FNYEAQ (reference sequence). Here the CDR3 reads CASSSGLAGDEQFF. CDR3 sequence (DNA): TGTGCTAGCAGCTCCGGACTAGCGGGAGATGAGCAGTTCTTC.

The rearrangement links TRBV7-9 to TRBJ2-3; D might be TRBD2 (5 bases). This CDR3 region has 14 residues. Germline V CDR1 and CDR2: SEHNR, FQNEAQ (reference sequence). Trimming left V 7 bases short and J 2 bases short, with 13 bases between. The CDR3 bases are TGTGCCAGCAAGAGGGCAGGAAACACAGATACGCAGTATTTT. The encoded protein is CASKRAGNTDTQYF.

The V gene is TRBV7-9, the J gene TRBJ2-3; 12 nucleotides align to TRBD2. The CDR3 is 14 amino acids. Germline CDR1 is SEHNR and CDR2 is FQNEAQ (reference sequence). V lost 6 bases, J lost 5 bases, and 3 bases stayed unmatched. CDR3 protein: CASRQLAGGDTQYF. CDR3 sequence (DNA): TGTGCCAGCAGACAACTAGCGGGGGGAGATACGCAGTATTTT.

The CDR3 here is CASSQVPAPNNEQFF. As DNA, the CDR3 is TGCGCCAGCAGCCAAGTTCCAGCGCCTAACAATGAGCAGTTCTTC. This chain connects TRBV4-3 to TRBJ2-1; D is unresolved. Germline assignment: CDR1 LGHNA and CDR2 YSLEER. Trimming pared 1 base from V and 5 bases from J, leaving 12 bases between. The CDR3 spans 15 residues.

The chain has TRBV2 and TRBJ1-2; tentative D call: TRBD1 (5 bases). Germline CDR1 SNHLY, CDR2 FYNNEI. V was pared by 1 base and J by 7 bases, with 13 bases between. This CDR3 has 14 amino acids. The CDR3 protein is CASSEEAIGGGYTF. For the CDR3, the DNA is TGTGCCAGCAGTGAAGAGGCAATCGGGGGTGGCTACACCTTC.

The rearrangement uses TRBV10-3 and TRBJ2-3, with D perhaps TRBD1 (6 bases). Germline CDR1 and CDR2: ENHRY and SYGVKD. The V end lost 2 bases, the J end lost 4 bases, and 13 bases lay between the germline ends. The CDR3 consists of 15 residues. Here the CDR3 reads CAISEPEGGADTQYF. As DNA, the CDR3 is TGTGCCATCAGTGAGCCAGAAGGGGGAGCAGATACGCAGTATTTT.

The chain combines TRBV7-8 with TRBJ2-3; D not resolved. CDR3 length equals 13 residues. Deletions cut 1 base from V and 6 bases from J, with 8 bases between. Per the germline V gene, CDR1 is SGHVS and CDR2 is FQNEAQ. In DNA, the CDR3 is TGTGCCAGCAGCTTAGTAACTCGGGATACGCAGTATTTT. As protein: CASSLVTRDTQYF.

The CDR3 DNA follows: TGTGCCAGCAGTGGGTGGATTGAGGTTGGAGGGGCCAACGTCCTGACTTTC. It codes for CASSGWIEVGGANVLTF. The chain has TRBV14 and TRBJ2-6; D not resolved. Germline V gene lookup returns CDR1 SGHDN and CDR2 FVKESK. The CDR3 contains 17 residues. The V and J ends lost 6 bases and 4 bases respectively, with 19 bases between them.

The chain employs TRBV10-3 and TRBJ2-3; tentatively, D is TRBD2 (6 bases). CDR3 size: 14 residues. V lost 6 bases and J lost 6, with 16 bases in between. CDR1 and CDR2 from the germline V gene are ENHRY and SYGVKD. In DNA form, the CDR3 reads TGTGCCATCAGGACGAGGGCTAGCGTTGATACGCAGTATTTT. This codes for CAIRTRASVDTQYF.

This chain uses TRBV7-2 with TRBJ2-5, with TRBD2 matching 14 bases. The J call is uncertain, as TRBJ2-7 better fits the DNA end. There are 15 residues in the CDR3. Germline V gene data show CDR1 as SGHTA and CDR2 as FQGNSA. CDR3 sequence: CASSMGLAGVDEQYF. Here the CDR3 DNA reads TGTGCCAGCAGCATGGGACTAGCGGGGGTGGACGAGCAGTACTTC.

This clone was observed a few times. The V call is TRBV5-1, the J call TRBJ2-1, with TRBD2 identical over 15 bases. The CDR3 has 20 residues. V was clipped by 4 bases and J by 3 bases; unmatched bases: 14. CDR1 and CDR2 (germline): SGHRS, YFSETQ. CDR3 sequence (DNA): TGCGCCAGCAGCCTAACAGGACTAGCGGGGGGGGAAAGCCTCTACAATGAGCAGTTCTTC. It codes for CASSLTGLAGGESLYNEQFF.

The rearrangement joins TRBV7-9 to TRBJ1-6; D is unclear. Germline-derived CDR1 and CDR2 are SEHNR and FQNEAQ (reference sequence). The V end lost 1 base, the J end lost 7 bases, and 8 bases lay between the germline ends. The CDR3 totals 14 residues. Written as DNA, the CDR3 is TGTGCCAGCAGCTTAGGGTTGGGCAATTCACCCCTCCACTTT. It codes for CASSLGLGNSPLHF.

The chain combines TRBV7-6 with TRBJ2-3, with TRBD1 as a possible D gene (6 bases). V was shortened by 5 bases and J by 2 bases, with 11 bases between the two germline ends. This CDR3 contains 14 residues. Germline CDR1 reads SGHVS; CDR2 reads FNYEAQ. The CDR3 sequence is CASSPPGVTDTQYF. CDR3 sequence (DNA): TGTGCCAGCAGCCCACCAGGGGTCACAGATACGCAGTATTTT.